This is a list of T cell receptor beta chains from one sample in a study of identical twins. TCRdb called the 5' RACE reads again in MiXCR, with one record for every CDR3 protein. The sample includes 700,000 or so distinct CDR3 sequences, over 8.5% seen only once; the top ten take roughly 0.9%. These data also featured in a second study, about yellow fever vaccine responses in identical twins.

Sequenced: PBMCs. These receptors were taken from a woman younger than 35 in good health. Both conserved end residues are trimmed from each CDR3. A D gene is named only where the DNA matches it firmly.

j_gene	v_gene	d_gene	len	CDR3aa
TRBJ2-7	TRBV6-1	.	12	ATAPWDQVHEQY
TRBJ2-1	TRBV20-1	.	13	SARDHWGGENEQF
TRBJ2-1	TRBV9	TRBD1	12	ASSEDRRDNEQF
TRBJ2-7	TRBV7-8	TRBD2	12	ASSVTGLAGVQY
TRBJ1-1	TRBV5-5	.	12	ASTPAGRDTEAF
TRBJ2-7	TRBV20-1	.	13	SARVPAQASYEQY
TRBJ1-6	TRBV9	TRBD1	11	ASRTGGQSPLH
TRBJ2-2	TRBV7-2	.	12	ASSLRSHTGELF
TRBJ2-7	TRBV12-3/TRBV12-4	.	11	ASSLGPAAEQY
TRBJ2-3	TRBV2	.	13	ASKSGAEITDTQY
TRBJ2-2	TRBV28	TRBD2	15	ASRGTSGRDDTGELF
TRBJ2-7	TRBV6-2/TRBV6-3	.	11	ASSYADFYEQY
TRBJ1-4	TRBV28	TRBD1	14	ASSPSGKGAPEKLF
TRBJ2-1	TRBV5-1	.	10	ASSLGVGEQF
TRBJ2-2	TRBV27	TRBD1	15	ASSPGQGRLVAGELF
TRBJ2-1	TRBV14	TRBD2	15	ASSQDWKLAGGNEQF
TRBJ2-3	TRBV20-1	TRBD2	16	SAKRTSGRAAVVDTQY
TRBJ2-7	TRBV20-1	.	10	SARDSGYEQY
TRBJ1-2	TRBV7-9	.	10	ASSSEPYGYT
TRBJ2-5	TRBV29-1	.	8	SVADETQY
TRBJ2-2	TRBV20-1	TRBD1	12	SARHVQGSGELF
TRBJ1-1	TRBV14	.	11	ASSQDWAQVAF
TRBJ2-1	TRBV5-1	TRBD2	13	ASSLVAGEYNEQF
TRBJ2-1	TRBV7-3	.	13	ASSFVLASYNEQF
TRBJ2-7	TRBV6-1	TRBD1	12	ASRSPGQADEQY
TRBJ2-5	TRBV14	.	12	ASSLRRLRETQY
TRBJ2-5	TRBV11-2	.	15	ASSLGRQESLQETQY
TRBJ2-3	TRBV2	.	13	ASSDRQGRVDTQY
TRBJ1-3	TRBV9	.	13	ASTGAAVSGNTIY
TRBJ2-7	TRBV7-3	TRBD1	13	ASSKQTGASYEQY
TRBJ2-1	TRBV24-1	TRBD2	13	ATSDLGLATNEQF
TRBJ2-1	TRBV29-1	TRBD1	10	SVTGQVNEQF
TRBJ2-1	TRBV3-1	.	14	ASSQTGLGARNEQF
TRBJ2-5	TRBV7-9	.	13	ASSLSEKGKETQY
TRBJ2-5	TRBV12-3/TRBV12-4	.	15	ASSLIPAGGGGETQY
TRBJ2-4	TRBV12-3/TRBV12-4	TRBD1	13	ASSPRQGRRNIQY
TRBJ2-5	TRBV20-1	TRBD2	13	SARGEGLWQETQY
TRBJ2-3	TRBV24-1	TRBD2	15	ATSAPTSGRSPDTQY
TRBJ2-2	TRBV7-2	.	12	ASSVDSSTGELF
TRBJ1-1	TRBV7-3	TRBD1	12	ASSLTGEDTEAF
TRBJ2-1	TRBV5-1	TRBD1	12	ASSLDRGFNEQF
TRBJ1-1	TRBV7-8	.	13	ASSLVAVQNTEAF
TRBJ1-6	TRBV20-1	.	14	SAPRNTGQLDSPLH
TRBJ2-7	TRBV9	TRBD2	13	ASSVTWEGSYEQY
TRBJ2-7	TRBV5-6	TRBD1	12	ASIRTGPNYEQY
TRBJ2-7	TRBV7-8	TRBD1	15	ASSPRATTGGPYEQY
TRBJ1-4	TRBV7-8	.	14	ASSLELGTALEKLF
TRBJ1-6	TRBV27	.	12	ASSFRQNHSPLH
TRBJ2-3	TRBV18	.	13	ASSPQPSASDTQY
TRBJ2-3	TRBV2	.	13	ASRVRGDPTDTQY
TRBJ2-7	TRBV28	TRBD1	13	ASSQGAGLAYEQY
TRBJ2-7	TRBV10-3	.	13	AISGVLGESYEQY
TRBJ2-1	TRBV5-1	TRBD2	14	ASSGGGLAGYNEQF